This T cell receptor (beta chain) originates from a study of cytomegalovirus exposure and HLA in healthy donors. Per germline, CDR1 LNHDA and CDR2 SQIVND (reference sequence). V gave up 7 bases and J gave up 2 bases, with 11 bases separating them. The CDR3 sequence is 13 residues long. Vbeta (60) and Jbeta (13) primers were used in the PCR. This table comes from immunoSEQ multiplex PCR, and its TCRdb copy is limited to in-frame clones, with some not included. The sample lists tens of thousands of clones, roughly 80% occurring once. The material sequenced was PBMCs. J is TRBJ1-2 and V is TRBV19; D call uncertain. This sequence was found in a man aged 40-49 years in good health and CMV-seronegative. CDR3 coding DNA: TGTGCCAGTACGATGTGGGAGAACTATGGCTACACCTTC. It is translated as CASTMWENYGYTF.